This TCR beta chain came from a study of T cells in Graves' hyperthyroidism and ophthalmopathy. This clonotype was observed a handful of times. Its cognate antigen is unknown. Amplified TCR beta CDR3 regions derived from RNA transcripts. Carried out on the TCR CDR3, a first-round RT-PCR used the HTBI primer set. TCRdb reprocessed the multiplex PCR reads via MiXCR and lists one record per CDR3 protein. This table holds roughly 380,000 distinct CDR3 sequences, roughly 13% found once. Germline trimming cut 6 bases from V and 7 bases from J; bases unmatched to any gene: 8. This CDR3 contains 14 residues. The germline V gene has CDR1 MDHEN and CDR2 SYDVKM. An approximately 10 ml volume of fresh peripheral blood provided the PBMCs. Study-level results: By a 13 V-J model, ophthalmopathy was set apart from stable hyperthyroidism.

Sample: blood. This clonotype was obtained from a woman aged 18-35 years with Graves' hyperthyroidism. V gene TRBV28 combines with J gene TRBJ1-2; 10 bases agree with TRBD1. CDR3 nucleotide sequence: TGTGCCAGCAGCGCCGGGACAGGGGTCTTTGGCTACACCTTC. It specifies CASSAGTGVFGYTF.